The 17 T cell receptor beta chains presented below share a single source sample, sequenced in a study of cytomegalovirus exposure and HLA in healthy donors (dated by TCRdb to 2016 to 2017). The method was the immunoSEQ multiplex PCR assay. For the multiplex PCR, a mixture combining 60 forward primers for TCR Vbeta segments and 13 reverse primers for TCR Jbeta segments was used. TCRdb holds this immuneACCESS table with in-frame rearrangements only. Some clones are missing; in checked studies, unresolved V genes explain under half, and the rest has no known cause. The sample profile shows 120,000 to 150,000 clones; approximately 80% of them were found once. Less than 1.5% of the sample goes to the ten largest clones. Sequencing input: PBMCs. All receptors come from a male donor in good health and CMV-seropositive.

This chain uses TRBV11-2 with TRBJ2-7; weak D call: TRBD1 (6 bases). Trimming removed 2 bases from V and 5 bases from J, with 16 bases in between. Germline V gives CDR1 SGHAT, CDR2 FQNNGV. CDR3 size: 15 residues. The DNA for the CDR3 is TGTGCCAGCAGCTTAATTGGCCGCAGGGGTGACGAGCAGTACTTC. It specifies CASSLIGRRGDEQYF.

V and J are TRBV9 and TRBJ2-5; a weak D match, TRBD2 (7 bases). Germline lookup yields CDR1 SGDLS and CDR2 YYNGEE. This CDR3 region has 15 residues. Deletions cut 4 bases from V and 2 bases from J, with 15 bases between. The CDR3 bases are TGTGCCAGCAGCCCAAGGGGGGGGACTCAAGAGACCCAGTACTTC. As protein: CASSPRGGTQETQYF.

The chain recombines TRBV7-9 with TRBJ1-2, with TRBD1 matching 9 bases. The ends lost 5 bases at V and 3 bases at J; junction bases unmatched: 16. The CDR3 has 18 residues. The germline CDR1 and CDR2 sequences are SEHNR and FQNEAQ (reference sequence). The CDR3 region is CASSLGTGPTRPHYGYTF. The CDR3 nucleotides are TGTGCCAGCAGCCTCGGGACAGGGCCCACGAGACCTCACTATGGCTACACCTTC.

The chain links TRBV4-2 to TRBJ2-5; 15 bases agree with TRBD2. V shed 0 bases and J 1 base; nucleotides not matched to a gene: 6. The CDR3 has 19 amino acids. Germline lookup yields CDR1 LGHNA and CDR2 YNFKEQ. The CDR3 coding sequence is TGTGCCAGCAGCCAAGATCCGAGGACTAGCGGGGGGGCCCAAGAGACCCAGTACTTC. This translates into CASSQDPRTSGGAQETQYF.

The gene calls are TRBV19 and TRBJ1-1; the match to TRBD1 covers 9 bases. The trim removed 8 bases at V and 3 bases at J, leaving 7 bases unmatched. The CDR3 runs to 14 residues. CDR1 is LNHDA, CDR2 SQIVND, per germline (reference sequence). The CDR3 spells CASSSTGGHTEAFF. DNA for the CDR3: TGTGCCAGTTCTTCTACAGGGGGCCACACTGAAGCTTTCTTT.

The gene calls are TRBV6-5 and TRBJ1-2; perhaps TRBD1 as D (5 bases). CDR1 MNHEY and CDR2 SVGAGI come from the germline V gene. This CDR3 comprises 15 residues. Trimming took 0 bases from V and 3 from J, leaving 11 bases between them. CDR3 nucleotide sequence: TGTGCCAGCAGTTACTCGGGGCATCTGGACTATGGCTACACCTTC. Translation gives CASSYSGHLDYGYTF.

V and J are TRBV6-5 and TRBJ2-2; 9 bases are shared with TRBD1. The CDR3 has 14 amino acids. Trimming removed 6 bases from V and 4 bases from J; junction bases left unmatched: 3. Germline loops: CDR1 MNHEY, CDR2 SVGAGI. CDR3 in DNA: TGTGCCAGCAGAGACAGGGGGGTCACCGGGGAGCTGTTTTTT. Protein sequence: CASRDRGVTGELFF.

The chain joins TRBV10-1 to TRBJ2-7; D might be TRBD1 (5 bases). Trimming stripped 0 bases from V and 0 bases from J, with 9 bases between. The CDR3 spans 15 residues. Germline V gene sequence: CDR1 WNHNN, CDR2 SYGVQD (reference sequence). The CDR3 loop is CASSESGHSSYEQYF. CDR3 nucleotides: TGCGCCAGCAGTGAGTCCGGACACAGCTCCTACGAGCAGTACTTC.

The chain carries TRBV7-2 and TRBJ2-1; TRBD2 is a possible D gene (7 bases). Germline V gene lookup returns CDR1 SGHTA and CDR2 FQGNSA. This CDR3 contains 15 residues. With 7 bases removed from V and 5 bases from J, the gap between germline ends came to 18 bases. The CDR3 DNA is TGTGCCAGCACCCGCCCAGGGAGGGGGGACAATGAGCAGTTCTTC. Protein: CASTRPGRGDNEQFF.

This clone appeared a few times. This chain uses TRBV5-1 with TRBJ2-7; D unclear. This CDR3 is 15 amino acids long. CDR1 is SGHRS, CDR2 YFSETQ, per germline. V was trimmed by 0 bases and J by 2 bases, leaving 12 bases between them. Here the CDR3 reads CASSLGLSSTYEQYF. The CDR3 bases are TGCGCCAGCAGCTTGGGGCTTTCTTCGACCTACGAGCAGTACTTC. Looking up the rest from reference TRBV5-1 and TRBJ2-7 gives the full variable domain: KAGVTQTPRYLIKTRGQQVTLSCSPISGHRSVSWYQQTPGQGLQFLFEYFSETQRNKGNFPGRFSGRQFSNSRSEMNVSTLELGDSALYLCASSLGLSSTYEQYFGPGTRLTVT.

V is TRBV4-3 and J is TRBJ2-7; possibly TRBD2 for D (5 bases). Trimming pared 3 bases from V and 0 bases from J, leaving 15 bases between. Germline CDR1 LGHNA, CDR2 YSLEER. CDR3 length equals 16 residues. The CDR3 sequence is CASSHLHGMHSYEQYF. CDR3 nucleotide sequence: TGCGCCAGCAGCCATCTTCACGGGATGCACTCCTACGAGCAGTACTTC.

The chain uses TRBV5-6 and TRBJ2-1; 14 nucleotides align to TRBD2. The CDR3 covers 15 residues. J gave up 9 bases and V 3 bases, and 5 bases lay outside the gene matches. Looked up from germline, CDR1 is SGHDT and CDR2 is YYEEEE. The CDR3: CASSSLTSGGAEQFF. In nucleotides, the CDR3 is TGTGCCAGCAGCTCGCTGACTAGCGGGGGGGCTGAGCAGTTCTTC.

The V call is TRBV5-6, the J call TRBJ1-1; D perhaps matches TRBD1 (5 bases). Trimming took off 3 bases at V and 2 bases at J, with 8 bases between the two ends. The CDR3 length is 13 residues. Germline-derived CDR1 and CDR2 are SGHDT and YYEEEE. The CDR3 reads CASSWTFNTEAFF. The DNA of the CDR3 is TGTGCCAGCAGCTGGACATTTAACACTGAAGCTTTCTTT.

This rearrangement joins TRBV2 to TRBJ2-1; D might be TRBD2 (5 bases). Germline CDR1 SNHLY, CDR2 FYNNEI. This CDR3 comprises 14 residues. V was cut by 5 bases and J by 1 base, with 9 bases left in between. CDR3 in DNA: TGTGCCAGCAGTCGGACTGAATCCTACAATGAGCAGTTCTTC. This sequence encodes CASSRTESYNEQFF.

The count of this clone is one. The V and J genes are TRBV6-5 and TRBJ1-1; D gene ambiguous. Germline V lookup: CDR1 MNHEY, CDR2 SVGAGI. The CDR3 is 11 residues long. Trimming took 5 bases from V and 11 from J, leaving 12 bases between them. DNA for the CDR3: TGTGCCAGCAGTGAGGGATCTGTTGCTTTCTTT. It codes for CASSEGSVAFF.

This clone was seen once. The CDR3 reads CASSQDELARLYNEQFF. The DNA for the CDR3 is TGTGCCAGCAGCCAAGATGAACTAGCCAGACTCTACAATGAGCAGTTCTTC. The chain has TRBV4-2 and TRBJ2-1; TRBD2 might be the D (6 bases). This CDR3 comprises 17 residues. Germline CDR1 LGHNA, CDR2 YNFKEQ. V was trimmed by 0 bases and J by 3 bases, leaving 15 bases between them.

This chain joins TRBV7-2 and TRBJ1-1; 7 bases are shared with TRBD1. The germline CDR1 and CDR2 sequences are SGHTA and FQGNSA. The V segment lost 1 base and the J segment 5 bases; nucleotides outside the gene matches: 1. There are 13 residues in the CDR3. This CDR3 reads CASSLDRGTEAFF. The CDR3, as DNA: TGTGCCAGCAGCTTAGACAGGGGAACTGAAGCTTTCTTT.